What follows are 10 T cell receptor beta chains derived from one specimen sequenced in a study of blood T cell repertoires in COVID-19. Sequencing was performed with immunoSEQ multiplex PCR; in TCRdb, only in-frame clones are kept and a portion is missing. Of more than 40,000 clones listed, 80% to 90% are singletons. The specimen sequenced was peripheral blood. Source of these receptors: a human donor in a cohort sampled during active COVID-19. The donor label of this sample is uncertain.

The chain uses TRBV29-1 and TRBJ1-4; 8 nucleotides match TRBD1. V dropped 2 bases and J dropped 0; count of bases not matched to a gene: 5. The length of the CDR3 is 16 residues. Germline V lookup: CDR1 SQVTM, CDR2 ANQGSEA. Here the CDR3 reads CSVEMGTGATNEKLFF. CDR3 DNA: TGCAGCGTTGAAATGGGGACAGGTGCAACTAATGAAAAACTGTTTTTT. The entire variable domain, with the rest obtained from reference TRBV29-1 and TRBJ1-4, is as follows: SAVISQKPSRDICQRGTSLTIQCQVDSQVTMMFWYRQQPGQSLTLIATANQGSEATYESGFVIDKFPISRPNLTFSTLTVSNMSPEDSSIYLCSVEMGTGATNEKLFFGSGTQLSVL.

V is TRBV9 and J is TRBJ1-2; 8 positions match TRBD1. Germline loops: CDR1 SGDLS, CDR2 YYNGEE. CDR3 length equals 15 residues. J was trimmed by 9 bases and V by 4 bases; bases with no gene match: 14. The CDR3 sequence is CASSSLTGAGVSYTF. The CDR3 DNA is TGTGCCAGCAGCTCTCTGACAGGGGCCGGAGTTAGCTACACCTTC.

V is TRBV5-1 and J is TRBJ1-2; TRBD1 might be the D (6 bases). V was clipped by 1 base and J by 4 bases, with 11 bases between them. The CDR3 extends over 14 amino acids. Germline V CDR1 and CDR2: SGHRS, YFSETQ. The CDR3 bases are TGCGCCAGCAGCTTGCAGGACAGTAGCTATGGCTACACCTTC. Translated: CASSLQDSSYGYTF.

In its sample, this clone was seen many times. The J gene is TRBJ1-3, the V gene TRBV9, with 9 positions matching TRBD1. Germline V gene lookup returns CDR1 SGDLS and CDR2 YYNGEE. V lost 4 bases to trimming and J lost 2 bases; unmatched junction nucleotides: 13. This CDR3 spans 18 amino acids. CDR3 DNA: TGTGCCAGCAGCTTCCGGGACAGGGTTCTAAGTGCTGGAAACACCATATATTTT. Encoded protein: CASSFRDRVLSAGNTIYF. The full variable domain, its missing parts supplied by reference TRBV9 and TRBJ1-3, is DSGVTQTPKHLITATGQRVTLRCSPRSGDLSVYWYQQSLDQGLQFLIQYYNGEERAKGNILERFSAQQFPDLHSELNLSSLELGDSALYFCASSFRDRVLSAGNTIYFGEGSWLTVV.

The chain is built from TRBV2 and TRBJ1-5; 9 bases align to TRBD1. The CDR3 sequence is 16 residues long. V gave up 7 bases and J gave up 0 bases; unmatched junction bases: 7. In germline, CDR1 is SNHLY, CDR2 FYNNEI. CDR3 protein: CASKQGAGYSNQPQHF. CDR3 in DNA: TGTGCCAGCAAACAGGGGGCGGGTTATAGCAATCAGCCCCAGCATTTT.

This clone was seen a handful of times. CDR3 protein: CASRPRLAGATRNTGELFF. The CDR3 DNA reads as TGTGCCAGTAGACCCCGTCTAGCGGGGGCCACCAGGAACACCGGGGAGCTGTTTTTT. The V and J genes are TRBV2 and TRBJ2-2, with 10 bases fitting TRBD2. The V and J ends lost 9 bases and 1 base, in that order; junction bases with no gene match: 17. Germline CDR1 reads SNHLY; CDR2 reads FYNNEI. The CDR3 is 19 amino acids.

The chain couples TRBV19 to TRBJ2-1; a weak D match, TRBD1 (5 bases). The CDR3 is made up of 15 amino acids. The V and J ends lost 3 bases and 4 bases respectively, with 13 bases between them. Germline V gene lookup returns CDR1 LNHDA and CDR2 SQIVND (reference sequence). The CDR3 loop is CASSMERTPYNEQFF. The CDR3 nucleotides read TGTGCCAGTAGTATGGAACGGACACCTTACAATGAGCAGTTCTTC.

CDR3 sequence: CASSDRVEEETQYF. The CDR3 nucleotides read TGTGCCAGCAGTGATCGGGTGGAAGAAGAGACCCAGTACTTC. This chain uses TRBV25-1 with TRBJ2-5; D ambiguous. Germline loops: CDR1 MGHDK, CDR2 SYGVNS. The CDR3 contains 14 residues. Trimming removed 3 bases at V and 3 bases at J, with 11 bases between.

V is TRBV2 and J is TRBJ1-2, with D unclear. Germline V gene data show CDR1 as SNHLY and CDR2 as FYNNEI. There are 11 residues in the CDR3. V was cut by 8 bases and J by 5 bases, with 9 bases left in between. In DNA form, the CDR3 reads TGTGCCAGCGCCGGGAAGTATGGCTACACCTTC. Amino acids: CASAGKYGYTF.

This clone was picked up a small number of times. The chain carries TRBV15 and TRBJ1-1, with 9 bases lining up with TRBD1. Trimming cost V 1 base and J 11 bases; bases outside gene matches: 5. The CDR3 is 13 amino acids. Per germline, CDR1 LNHNV and CDR2 YYDKDF (reference sequence). The CDR3 nucleotides read TGTGCCACCAGCAGAGGGGGACAGGGTTTCGCTTTCTTT. Its translation is CATSRGGQGFAFF.